This T cell receptor (beta chain) was observed in a study of graft-versus-host responses after intestinal transplantation. Overall study findings and caveats: The marrow of recipients harbored GvH clones, and ileum or blood showed some of them first. Researchers found peak circulating GvH clone levels linked to early post-transplant HvG declines.

To note about this clone: Its antigen is not known.

This CDR3 is 12 amino acids long. Germline V CDR1 and CDR2: MDHEN, SYDVKM. V lost 6 bases and J lost 0, with 6 bases in between. The protocol was immunoSEQ multiplex PCR, while the TCRdb copy is restricted to in-frame clones and leaves out a portion. The sample consists of about 88,000 clones, about 95% of them appearing once. The clonotype originates from a human donor who was the organ donor for an intestinal transplant. V usage is TRBV28 and J usage is TRBJ2-7, with D unclear. The specimen comprised unstimulated CD4+ T cells sorted from spleen or lymph node cells, sampled before transplant. CDR3 in DNA: TGTGCCAGCAGCACAAGCTCCTACGAGCAGTACTTC. This encodes CASSTSSYEQYF.